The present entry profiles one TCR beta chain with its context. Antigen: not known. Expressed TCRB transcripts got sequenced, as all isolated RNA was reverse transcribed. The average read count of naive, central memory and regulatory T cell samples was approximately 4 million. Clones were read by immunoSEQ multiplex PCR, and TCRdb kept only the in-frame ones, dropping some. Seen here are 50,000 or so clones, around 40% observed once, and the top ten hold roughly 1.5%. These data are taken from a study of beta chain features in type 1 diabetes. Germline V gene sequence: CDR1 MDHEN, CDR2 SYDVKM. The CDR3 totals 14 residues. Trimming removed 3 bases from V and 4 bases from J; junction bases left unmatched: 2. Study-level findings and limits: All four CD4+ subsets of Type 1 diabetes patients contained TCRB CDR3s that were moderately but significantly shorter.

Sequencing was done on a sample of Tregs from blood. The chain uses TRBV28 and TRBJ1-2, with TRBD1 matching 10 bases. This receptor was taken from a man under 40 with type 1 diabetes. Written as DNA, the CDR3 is TGTGCCAGCAGTTTCCGGACAGGGGGCTATGGCTACACCTTC. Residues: CASSFRTGGYGYTF.